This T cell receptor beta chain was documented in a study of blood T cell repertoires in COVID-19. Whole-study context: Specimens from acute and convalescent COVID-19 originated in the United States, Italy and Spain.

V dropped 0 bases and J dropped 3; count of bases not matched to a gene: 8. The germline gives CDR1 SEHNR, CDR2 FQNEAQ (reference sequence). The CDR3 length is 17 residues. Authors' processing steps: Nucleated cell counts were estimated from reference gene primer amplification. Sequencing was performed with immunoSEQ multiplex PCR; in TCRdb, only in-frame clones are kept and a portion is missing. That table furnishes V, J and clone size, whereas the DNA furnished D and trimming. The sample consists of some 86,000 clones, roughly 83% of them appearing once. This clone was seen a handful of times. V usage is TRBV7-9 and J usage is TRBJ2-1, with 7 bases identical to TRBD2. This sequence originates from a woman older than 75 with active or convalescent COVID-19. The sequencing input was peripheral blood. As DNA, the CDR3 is TGTGCCAGCAGCTTAGCGCTGGGGGGGTCTGGCTACAATGAGCAGTTCTTC. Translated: CASSLALGGSGYNEQFF.